The 6 T cell receptor beta chains listed next were all sequenced from one sample in a study of beta chain features in type 1 diabetes. Expressed TCRB transcripts were sequenced because the entire RNA isolate underwent reverse transcription. TCRdb keeps only in-frame clones here, not all; method: immunoSEQ multiplex PCR. The sample includes about 360,000 clones, roughly 12% of them seen just once. Sequenced input: naive CD4+ T cells from blood. All receptors come from a man aged 18 to 29 in good health.

CDR3 nucleotides: TGTGCCAGCAGCGTAGATTTGAGTAACTATGGCTACACCTTC. This translates into CASSVDLSNYGYTF. The chain employs TRBV9 and TRBJ1-2, with D hard to call. Germline V gene sequence: CDR1 SGDLS, CDR2 YYNGEE. The CDR3 consists of 14 residues. Trimming removed 0 bases from V and 1 base from J, with 7 bases in between.

The gene calls are TRBV7-3 and TRBJ1-2; D remains ambiguous. The V and J ends lost 5 bases and 7 bases respectively, with 11 bases between them. Germline V CDR1 and CDR2: SGHTA, FQGTGA. CDR3 length: 12 residues. CDR3 in amino acids: CASSGRTGGYTF. The CDR3 DNA reads TGTGCCAGCAGCGGGAGGACCGGTGGCTACACCTTC.

This clone showed up just a few times. The V gene is TRBV18, the J gene TRBJ2-4; D possibly corresponds to TRBD2 (6 bases). Looked up from germline, CDR1 is KGHSH and CDR2 is LQKENI. With 0 bases removed from V and 0 bases from J, the gap between germline ends came to 6 bases. CDR3 length: 15 residues. For the CDR3, the DNA is TGTGCCAGCTCACCACCGGGACTAGCCAAAAACATTCAGTACTTC. As protein: CASSPPGLAKNIQYF.

The chain employs TRBV9 and TRBJ1-4, with 8 bases identical to TRBD1. V was clipped by 3 bases and J by 5 bases; unmatched bases: 6. The CDR3 loop spans 15 amino acids. Germline lookup yields CDR1 SGDLS and CDR2 YYNGEE. The CDR3 DNA reads as TGTGCCAGCAGCGAGAGGACAGGGATGAATGAAAAACTGTTTTTT. It yields the protein CASSERTGMNEKLFF.

There are a few counts of this clone. The chain couples TRBV19 to TRBJ1-1, with D maybe TRBD1 (6 bases). Germline V gives CDR1 LNHDA, CDR2 SQIVND (reference sequence). This CDR3 comprises 13 residues. Trimming left V 6 bases short and J 2 bases short, with 10 bases between. In nucleotides, the CDR3 is TGTGCCAGTAGCAAGGACAGAAACACTGAAGCTTTCTTT. Translating it yields CASSKDRNTEAFF. The full variable domain, in which reference TRBV19 and TRBJ1-1 provide the parts outside the CDR3, is DGGITQSPKYLFRKEGQNVTLSCEQNLNHDAMYWYRQDPGQGLRLIYYSQIVNDFQKGDIAEGYSVSREKKESFPLTVTSAQKNPTAFYLCASSKDRNTEAFFGQGTRLTVV.

The rearrangement joins TRBV5-1 to TRBJ2-1; 9 nucleotides agree with TRBD2. This CDR3 spans 18 amino acids. J was trimmed by 3 bases and V by 1 base; bases with no gene match: 11. Germline CDR1 SGHRS, CDR2 YFSETQ. The CDR3 region is CASSLKDRGGAYYNEQFF. The CDR3 DNA reads as TGCGCCAGCAGCTTGAAGGACCGCGGGGGGGCCTACTACAATGAGCAGTTCTTC.